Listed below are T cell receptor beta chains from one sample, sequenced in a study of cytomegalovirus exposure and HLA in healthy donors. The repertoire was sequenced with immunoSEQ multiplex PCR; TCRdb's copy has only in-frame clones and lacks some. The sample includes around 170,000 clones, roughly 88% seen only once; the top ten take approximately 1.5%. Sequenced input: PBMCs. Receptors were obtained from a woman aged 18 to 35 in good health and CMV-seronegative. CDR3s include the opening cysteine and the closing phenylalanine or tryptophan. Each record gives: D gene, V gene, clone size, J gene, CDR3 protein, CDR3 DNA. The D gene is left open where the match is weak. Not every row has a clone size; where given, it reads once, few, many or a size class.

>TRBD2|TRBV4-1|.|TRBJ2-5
CASSQGGGTGETQYF
TGCGCCAGCAGCCAGGGCGGGGGGACCGGAGAGACCCAGTACTTC
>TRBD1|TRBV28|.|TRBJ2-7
CASSLGDRGEQYF
TGTGCCAGCAGTCTAGGGGACAGGGGCGAGCAGTACTTC
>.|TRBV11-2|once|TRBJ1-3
CASSPGFSGNTIYF
TGTGCCAGCAGCCCGGGGTTCTCTGGAAACACCATATATTTT
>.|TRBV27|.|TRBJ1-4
CASKLRGANEKLFF
TGTGCCAGCAAATTAAGGGGTGCTAATGAAAAACTGTTTTTT
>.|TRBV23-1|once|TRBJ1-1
CASSQSSKGPGENTEAFF
TGCGCCAGCAGTCAATCTTCCAAAGGGCCAGGGGAGAACACTGAAGCTTTCTTT
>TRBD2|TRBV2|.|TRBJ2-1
CASSEFLRGGSNEQFF
TGTGCCAGCAGTGAATTCCTGCGGGGGGGCTCGAATGAGCAGTTCTTC
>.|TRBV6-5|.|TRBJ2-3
CASSYSASTDTQYF
TGTGCCAGCAGTTACTCGGCTAGCACAGATACGCAGTATTTT
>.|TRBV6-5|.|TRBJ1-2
CASTERGRGFYGYTF
TGTGCCAGCACCGAACGCGGTCGGGGGTTCTATGGCTACACCTTC
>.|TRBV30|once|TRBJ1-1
CAWSRGGNTEAFF
TGTGCCTGGAGTCGCGGGGGGAACACTGAAGCTTTCTTT
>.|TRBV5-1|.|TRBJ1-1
CARGGLNTEAFF
TGCGCCAGAGGGGGTTTGAACACTGAAGCTTTCTTT
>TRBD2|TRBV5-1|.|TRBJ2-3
CASSGISGGPGTQYF
TGCGCCAGCAGTGGAATCTCGGGGGGGCCTGGTACGCAGTATTTT
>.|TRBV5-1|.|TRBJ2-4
CASSLGGVKDIQYF
TGCGCCAGCAGCTTGGGGGGGGTCAAGGACATTCAGTACTTC
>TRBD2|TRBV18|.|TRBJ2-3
CASSPNTPGLGRTDTQYF
TGTGCCAGCTCACCAAATACCCCGGGACTAGGTCGCACAGATACGCAGTATTTT
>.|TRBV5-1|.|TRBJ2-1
CASSRPGGDRNEQFF
TGCGCCAGCAGTCGACCCGGAGGGGATCGGAATGAGCAGTTCTTC
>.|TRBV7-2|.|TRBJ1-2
CASSLEGGAGGYTF
TGTGCCAGCAGCTTAGAAGGGGGGGCGGGCGGCTACACCTTC
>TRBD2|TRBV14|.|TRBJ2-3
CASSHLAGAFTDTQYF
TGTGCCAGCAGCCACCTAGCGGGGGCCTTCACAGATACGCAGTATTTT
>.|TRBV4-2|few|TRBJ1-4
CASSQDQEVGEKLFF
TGTGCCAGCAGCCAAGATCAGGAGGTTGGTGAAAAACTGTTTTTT
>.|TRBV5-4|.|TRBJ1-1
CASSHFDRPNTEAFF
TGTGCCAGCAGCCACTTCGACAGGCCAAACACTGAAGCTTTCTTT
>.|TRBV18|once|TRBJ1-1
CASSPPSRNTEAFF
TGTGCCAGCTCACCACCGTCCCGGAACACTGAAGCTTTCTTT
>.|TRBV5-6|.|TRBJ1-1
CASSLIGRDTEAFF
TGTGCCAGCAGCTTGATTGGGCGCGACACTGAAGCTTTCTTT
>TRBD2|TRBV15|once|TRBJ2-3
CATSRIAGGGTDTQYF
TGTGCCACCAGCAGAATAGCGGGGGGAGGCACAGATACGCAGTATTTT
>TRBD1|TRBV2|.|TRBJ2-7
CASSRGQGRDF
TGTGCCAGCAGTCGAGGACAGGGAAGGGACTTC
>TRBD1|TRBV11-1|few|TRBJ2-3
CASSPAGGAADTQYF
TGTGCCAGCAGCCCCGCAGGGGGCGCGGCAGATACGCAGTATTTT
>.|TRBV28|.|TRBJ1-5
CASSKPPGQGYSNQPQHF
TGTGCCAGCAGTAAGCCCCCCGGTCAGGGTTATAGCAATCAGCCCCAGCATTTT
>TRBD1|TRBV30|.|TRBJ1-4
CAWSGQGAPLF
TGTGCCTGGAGTGGACAGGGGGCCCCTCTTTTT
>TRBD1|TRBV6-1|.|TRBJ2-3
CASRRIQGTTDTQYF
TGTGCCAGCAGAAGAATACAGGGGACCACAGATACGCAGTATTTT
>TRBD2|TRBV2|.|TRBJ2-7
CASSEWASGAWEQYF
TGTGCCAGCAGTGAATGGGCTAGCGGGGCTTGGGAGCAGTACTTC
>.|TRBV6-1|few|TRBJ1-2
CASRDAVGVGGYTF
TGTGCCAGCAGGGATGCCGTCGGAGTCGGTGGCTACACCTTC
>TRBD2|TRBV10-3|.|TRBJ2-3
CAISESLGLVGDTQYF
TGTGCCATCAGTGAGTCTTTGGGACTAGTGGGAGATACGCAGTATTTT
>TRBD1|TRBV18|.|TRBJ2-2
CASSPGQGSVGELFF
TGTGCCAGCTCACCGGGACAGGGTTCGGTCGGGGAGCTGTTTTTT
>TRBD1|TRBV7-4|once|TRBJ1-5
CASRNDREYSNQPQHF
TGTGCCAGCAGGAACGACAGGGAATATAGCAATCAGCCCCAGCATTTT
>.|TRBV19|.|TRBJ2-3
CASSIGTNRITDTQYF
TGTGCCAGTAGTATTGGAACAAACAGAATCACAGATACGCAGTATTTT
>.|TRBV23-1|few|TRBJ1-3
CASSHAGRVSGNTIYF
TGCGCCAGCAGTCACGCGGGACGGGTCTCTGGAAACACCATATATTTT
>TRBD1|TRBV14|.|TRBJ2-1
CASSLGQGPYNEQFF
TGTGCCAGCAGCCTTGGACAGGGGCCCTACAATGAGCAGTTCTTC
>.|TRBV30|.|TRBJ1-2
CAWTSGGRGYTF
TGTGCCTGGACCAGCGGGGGCCGAGGCTACACCTTC
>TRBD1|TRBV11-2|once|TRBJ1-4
CASSLDRGRHNEKLFF
TGTGCCAGCAGCTTAGACAGGGGGCGTCATAATGAAAAACTGTTTTTT
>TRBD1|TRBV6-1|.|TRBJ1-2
CASSSTGTGGYTF
TGTGCCAGCAGTTCGACAGGGACTGGTGGCTACACCTTC
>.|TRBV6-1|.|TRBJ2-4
CASSEGGTRAKNIQYF
TGTGCCAGCAGTGAAGGGGGCACGAGAGCCAAAAACATTCAGTACTTC
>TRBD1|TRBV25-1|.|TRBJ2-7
CSSSPLGQGPVHEQYF
TGTTCCAGCAGTCCCCTAGGACAGGGGCCCGTCCACGAGCAGTACTTC
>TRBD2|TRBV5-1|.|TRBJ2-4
CASSLVVAGKNIQYF
TGCGCCAGCAGCTTGGTGGTAGCGGGGAAAAACATTCAGTACTTC
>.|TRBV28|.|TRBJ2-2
CASSFYRQTGELFF
TGTGCCAGCAGTTTCTACCGACAGACCGGGGAGCTGTTTTTT
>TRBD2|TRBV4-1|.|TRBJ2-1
CASSNLLAGLNNEQFF
TGCGCCAGCAGTAATCTTCTAGCGGGACTAAACAATGAGCAGTTCTTC
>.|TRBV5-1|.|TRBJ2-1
CASSFSGEDNEQFF
TGCGCCAGCAGCTTCTCGGGGGAAGACAATGAGCAGTTCTTC
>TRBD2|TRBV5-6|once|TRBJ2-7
CASSLAGTKALYEQYF
TGTGCCAGCAGCTTGGCGGGGACTAAAGCTTTGTACGAGCAGTACTTC
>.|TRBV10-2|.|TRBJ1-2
CATTGPGGYTF
TGCGCCACCACAGGGCCCGGTGGCTACACCTTC
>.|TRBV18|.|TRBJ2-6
CASSHEAGANGLTF
TGTGCCAGCTCACATGAGGCTGGGGCCAACGGCCTGACTTTC